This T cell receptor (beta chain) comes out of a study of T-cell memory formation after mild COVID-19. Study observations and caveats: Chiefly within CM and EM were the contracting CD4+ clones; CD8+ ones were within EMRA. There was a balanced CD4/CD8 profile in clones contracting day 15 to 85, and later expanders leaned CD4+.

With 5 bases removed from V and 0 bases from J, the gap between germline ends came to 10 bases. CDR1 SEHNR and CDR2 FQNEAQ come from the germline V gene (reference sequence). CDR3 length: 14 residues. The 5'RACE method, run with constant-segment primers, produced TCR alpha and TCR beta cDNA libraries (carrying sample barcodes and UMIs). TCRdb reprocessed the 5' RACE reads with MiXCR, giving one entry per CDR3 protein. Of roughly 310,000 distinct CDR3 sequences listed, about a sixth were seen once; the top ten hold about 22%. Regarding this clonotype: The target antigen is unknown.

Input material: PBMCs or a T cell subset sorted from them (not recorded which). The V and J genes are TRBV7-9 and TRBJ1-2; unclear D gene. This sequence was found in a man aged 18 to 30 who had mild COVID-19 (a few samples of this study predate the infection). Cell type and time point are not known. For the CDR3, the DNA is TGTGCCAGCAGCCCCTGGAGTCCTAACTATGGCTACACCTTC. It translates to CASSPWSPNYGYTF.